What follows are 19 T cell receptor beta chains derived from one specimen sequenced in a study of graft-versus-host responses after intestinal transplantation. Antigens of these TCRs are unknown. Repertoires were generated with immunoSEQ multiplex PCR, while TCRdb's copy carries only in-frame clones and drops some. The sample lists over 70,000 clones; roughly 80% were seen once. This material consisted of unstimulated CD8+ T cells sorted from spleen or lymph node cells, taken before intestinal transplant. These receptors were taken from a human donor who received an intestinal transplant.

A few counts support this clone. The chain recombines TRBV6-1 with TRBJ2-7; TRBD1 aligns across 7 bases. The germline gives CDR1 MNHNS, CDR2 SASEGT. The ends lost 2 bases at V and 5 bases at J; junction bases unmatched: 6. This CDR3 comprises 14 residues. The CDR3 sequence is CASSETGAQDEQYF. The CDR3 bases are TGTGCCAGCAGTGAAACAGGGGCGCAGGACGAGCAGTACTTC.

J is TRBJ1-2 and V is TRBV9; a weak D match, TRBD1 (5 bases). Trimming cost V 0 bases and J 2 bases, with 11 bases left between them. CDR1 and CDR2 from the germline V gene are SGDLS and YYNGEE. The length of the CDR3 is 15 residues. The CDR3 DNA follows: TGTGCCAGCAGCGTAGAAATAGGGGCAAACTATGGCTACACCTTC. It translates to CASSVEIGANYGYTF.

J is TRBJ2-7 and V is TRBV16, with 8 bases that match TRBD1. The trim removed 4 bases at V and 6 bases at J, leaving 5 bases unmatched. Germline CDR1 KGHSY, CDR2 FQNENV. The CDR3 loop spans 13 amino acids. As DNA, the CDR3 is TGTGCCAGCAGCCCGGGACAGGTAGTCGAGCAGTACTTC. Amino acid sequence: CASSPGQVVEQYF.

The chain is built from TRBV19 and TRBJ2-6; D is undetermined. CDR1 is LNHDA and CDR2 is SQIVND in the germline V gene (reference sequence). The CDR3 covers 16 residues. Between the trimmed V and J ends, which lost 5 bases and 0 bases, there was a span of 11 bases. For the CDR3, the DNA is TGTGCCAGTAGTCCCGACGCACGCTCTGGGGCCAACGTCCTGACTTTC. Protein: CASSPDARSGANVLTF.

The V gene is TRBV29-1, the J gene TRBJ1-2; D unresolved. Trimming pared 5 bases from V and 6 bases from J, leaving 4 bases between. The CDR3 is 9 residues long. CDR1 and CDR2 (germline): SQVTM, ANQGSEA. As DNA, the CDR3 is TGCAGCGTTTCCGATGGCTACACCTTC. Amino acid sequence: CSVSDGYTF.

V usage is TRBV19 and J usage is TRBJ1-1, with D possibly being TRBD1 (6 bases). Germline CDR1 is LNHDA and CDR2 is SQIVND (reference sequence). CDR3 length: 15 amino acids. V dropped 3 bases and J dropped 4 bases, with 15 bases sitting between them. The CDR3 coding sequence is TGTGCCAGTAGTATGCAGGGGTATTGGATCACTGAAGCTTTCTTT. Its translation is CASSMQGYWITEAFF.

The chain has TRBV5-6 and TRBJ2-7; 9 nucleotides agree with TRBD1. CDR3 length equals 16 residues. Germline V lookup: CDR1 SGHDT, CDR2 YYEEEE. V trimming: 0 bases; J trimming: 3 bases; junction bases outside the gene matches: 7. This chain's CDR3 is CASSLEPGQGYYEQYF. As DNA, the CDR3 is TGTGCCAGCAGCTTGGAACCGGGACAGGGATACTACGAGCAGTACTTC.

This chain uses TRBV28 with TRBJ1-5; D not resolved. CDR1 is MDHEN, CDR2 SYDVKM, per germline. The V gene lost 3 bases and the J gene lost 3 bases, with 12 bases spanning the gap. The CDR3 spans 15 residues. DNA for the CDR3: TGTGCCAGCAGTTTCAGTTCCGGTCTCAATCAGCCCCAGCATTTT. Translating it yields CASSFSSGLNQPQHF.

This chain connects TRBV10-2 to TRBJ2-3; D is undetermined. Trimming took 8 bases from V and 4 from J, leaving 19 bases between them. The CDR3 is 15 residues long. Germline V lookup: CDR1 WSHSY, CDR2 SAAADI. The CDR3 sequence is CASHNAKWAPDTQYF. The CDR3 nucleotides are TGCGCCAGCCACAATGCGAAGTGGGCACCAGATACGCAGTATTTT.

This chain links TRBV6-1 with TRBJ1-3; D remains unclear. There are 14 residues in the CDR3. Germline CDR1 is MNHNS and CDR2 is SASEGT. The ends were cut back, 4 bases at V and 0 bases at J, with 7 bases in the middle. CDR3 DNA sequence: TGTGCCAGCAGTGTATACCTCTCTGGAAACACCATATATTTT. It is translated as CASSVYLSGNTIYF.

The chain uses TRBV11-2 and TRBJ2-1; no clear D. V lost 5 bases and J lost 3, with 8 bases in between. The V gene's germline CDR1 is SGHAT and CDR2 FQNNGV. The CDR3 has 13 residues. The CDR3 bases are TGTGCCAGCAGCGCAGGCCACTACAATGAGCAGTTCTTC. Protein product: CASSAGHYNEQFF. Full variable domain (missing parts from reference TRBV11-2 and TRBJ2-1): EAGVAQSPRYKIIEKRQSVAFWCNPISGHATLYWYQQILGQGPKLLIQFQNNGVVDDSQLPKDRFSAERLKGVDSTLKIQPAKLEDSAVYLCASSAGHYNEQFFGPGTRLTVL.

This clone was picked up a small number of times. The rearrangement joins TRBV27 to TRBJ2-7; the D gene is possibly TRBD2 (6 bases). Germline values: CDR1 MNHEY, CDR2 SMNVEV (reference sequence). The CDR3 spans 16 residues. The V end was cut by 2 bases, the J end by 3 bases, with 17 bases between. CDR3 sequence (DNA): TGTGCCAGCAGTTTAATCGGGGGAGGAGGAGTCTACGAGCAGTACTTC. This translates into CASSLIGGGGVYEQYF.

This chain connects TRBV15 to TRBJ1-2, with D uncertain. The V end was cut by 0 bases, the J end by 3 bases, with 11 bases between. CDR3 size: 15 residues. Germline V gene lookup returns CDR1 LNHNV and CDR2 YYDKDF (reference sequence). CDR3 region: CATSRESGRHYGYTF. In nucleotides, the CDR3 is TGTGCCACCAGCAGAGAGTCAGGCAGACACTATGGCTACACCTTC. Complete variable domain (other parts from reference TRBV15 and TRBJ1-2): DAMVIQNPRYQVTQFGKPVTLSCSQTLNHNVMYWYQQKSSQAPKLLFHYYDKDFNNEADTPDNFQSRRPNTSFCFLDIRSPGLGDTAMYLCATSRESGRHYGYTFGSGTRLTVV.

The chain carries TRBV4-1 and TRBJ2-3; 14 bases are a match to TRBD2. Germline V CDR1 and CDR2: MGHRA, YSYEKL. V was pared by 3 bases and J by 5 bases, with 7 bases of the junction left unmatched. This CDR3 has 17 residues. CDR3 protein: CASSQIGTSGSIDTQYF. The CDR3 region has the DNA TGCGCCAGCAGCCAGATCGGGACTAGCGGGAGTATAGATACGCAGTATTTT.

V is TRBV5-1 and J is TRBJ2-3; maybe TRBD2 (5 bases). Germline-derived CDR1 and CDR2 are SGHRS and YFSETQ. V gave up 0 bases and J gave up 2 bases, with 7 bases separating them. The CDR3 is made up of 14 amino acids. Written as DNA, the CDR3 is TGCGCCAGCAGCTTGGCCGGGATCACAGATACGCAGTATTTT. This encodes CASSLAGITDTQYF.

This sequence joins TRBV4-1 and TRBJ2-5; 11 nucleotides line up with TRBD2. The CDR3 consists of 16 residues. Germline V gene lookup returns CDR1 MGHRA and CDR2 YSYEKL. After removal of 0 bases from V and 5 bases from J, the junction contained 5 bases not matched to a gene. CDR3 residues: CASSQERLAGRETQYF. The CDR3 DNA sequence: TGCGCCAGCAGCCAAGAACGACTAGCGGGGCGGGAGACCCAGTACTTC.

The chain couples TRBV11-3 to TRBJ2-5; D is possibly TRBD2 (7 bases). The CDR3 has 15 residues. Germline V gene lookup returns CDR1 SGHNT and CDR2 YENEEA. V dropped 5 bases and J dropped 5 bases, with 18 bases sitting between them. The CDR3 bases are TGTGCCAGCAGCGGAAGCGGGGCAGGGGAGGAGACCCAGTACTTC. It specifies CASSGSGAGEETQYF.

About this clone: Other DNA variants within this sample encode the same CDR3. The chain's CDR3 is CASSLLGAEYYEQYF. In DNA, the CDR3 is TGTGCCAGCAGCTTACTTGGGGCTGAATACTACGAGCAGTACTTC. The genes are TRBV11-2 and TRBJ2-7; tentative D call: TRBD1 (5 bases). Per germline, CDR1 SGHAT and CDR2 FQNNGV. The CDR3 sequence is 15 residues long. Trimming pared 2 bases from V and 3 bases from J, leaving 14 bases between.

The chain joins TRBV27 to TRBJ2-4; a weak D match, TRBD2 (5 bases). The CDR3 extends over 14 amino acids. Germline CDR1 reads MNHEY; CDR2 reads SMNVEV (reference sequence). Between the trimmed V and J ends, which lost 4 bases and 8 bases, there was a span of 15 bases. CDR3 nucleotide sequence: TGTGCCAGCAGTTCAATCGGGATTCACGACATTCAGTACTTC. Its translation is CASSSIGIHDIQYF.